This is a list of T cell receptor beta chains from one sample in a study. TCRdb reanalysed the RT-PCR reads using MiXCR and keeps one entry per CDR3 protein. The repertoire holds about 680,000 distinct CDR3 sequences, with around 14% as singletons. Sequencing was carried out using memory CD4+ T cells from blood. All receptors derive from a female donor in good health, serving as a healthy control. Each CDR3 is given without its conserved first and last residue. Fields, in order: V gene, CDR3 protein.

v_gene: TRBV6-5
CDR3aa: ASRTREFLYNEQF

v_gene: TRBV20-1
CDR3aa: SADGASSGKGGELF

v_gene: TRBV20-1
CDR3aa: SARVSGLRTGELF

v_gene: TRBV20-1
CDR3aa: SASVPTSGHNEQF

v_gene: TRBV7-2
CDR3aa: ASSLSKGSSYGYT

v_gene: TRBV24-1
CDR3aa: ATSRSDREDNEQF

v_gene: TRBV27
CDR3aa: ASRPGSPNSPLH

v_gene: TRBV5-4
CDR3aa: ASSLEDRGRAAEAF

v_gene: TRBV29-1
CDR3aa: SALRTKDSLNGYT

v_gene: TRBV6-2/TRBV6-3
CDR3aa: ASSWRTGDRYEQY

v_gene: TRBV10-3
CDR3aa: AISESTGLWEQF

v_gene: TRBV24-1
CDR3aa: ATSDPGFYGYT

v_gene: TRBV4-3
CDR3aa: ASSQGTGKDTEAF

v_gene: TRBV20-1
CDR3aa: SASATSGRNLHYEQY

v_gene: TRBV10-3
CDR3aa: AISGGQGLNNEQF

v_gene: TRBV5-1
CDR3aa: ASSLGQSMNTEAF

v_gene: TRBV6-2/TRBV6-3
CDR3aa: ASSYTQTENTEAF

v_gene: TRBV6-6
CDR3aa: ASSPRITIY

v_gene: TRBV6-5
CDR3aa: ASRPALGGADTQY

v_gene: TRBV3-1
CDR3aa: ASSHSGRLSSYEQY

v_gene: TRBV11-2
CDR3aa: ASSLDLANEQF

v_gene: TRBV6-4
CDR3aa: ASSERLLAF

v_gene: TRBV9
CDR3aa: ASSVDRQTEAF

v_gene: TRBV28
CDR3aa: ASSFPQRAYEQY

v_gene: TRBV12-3/TRBV12-4
CDR3aa: ASSDSWNTEAF

v_gene: TRBV7-2
CDR3aa: ASSFVVNEQF

v_gene: TRBV2
CDR3aa: ASRKEIGQPQH

v_gene: TRBV10-2
CDR3aa: ASSEQGAQTEAF

v_gene: TRBV29-1
CDR3aa: SVGGEAYGYT

v_gene: TRBV5-6
CDR3aa: ASSPWDGVYNEQL

v_gene: TRBV4-2
CDR3aa: ASSQAQNYNEQF

v_gene: TRBV4-1
CDR3aa: ASSRDYAAGGGETQY

v_gene: TRBV3-1
CDR3aa: ASSQITSRNEQF

v_gene: TRBV20-1
CDR3aa: SAKTNDNSYEQY

v_gene: TRBV15
CDR3aa: ATSRGAGGGQPQH

v_gene: TRBV12-3/TRBV12-4
CDR3aa: ASSPRGATNEKLF

v_gene: TRBV5-1
CDR3aa: ASSLDKSRGTGELF

v_gene: TRBV20-1
CDR3aa: SARDPPRGETQY

v_gene: TRBV27
CDR3aa: ASSFLAGGRANEQF

v_gene: TRBV5-1
CDR3aa: ASSSQGGALDTQY

v_gene: TRBV20-1
CDR3aa: SAHTGATTDTQY

v_gene: TRBV7-9
CDR3aa: ASNWDRDHEQY